Following are 4 T cell receptor beta chains from one sample sequenced in a study of blood T cell repertoires in COVID-19. Sequenced by immunoSEQ multiplex PCR; TCRdb stores in-frame clones only, minus some. The sample contains about 110,000 clones, 88% of which appear only once. Specimen: peripheral blood. These receptors came from a human donor in a cohort sampled during active COVID-19.

This chain connects TRBV6-5 to TRBJ2-7; 7 bases are a match to TRBD2. Germline-derived CDR1 and CDR2 are MNHEY and SVGAGI. This CDR3 is built from 15 residues. J lost 3 bases, V lost 5 bases, and 10 bases had no gene match. Here the CDR3 reads CASSPQTSRGYEQYF. The CDR3 DNA reads as TGTGCCAGCAGTCCCCAGACTAGCCGCGGCTACGAGCAGTACTTC.

The V gene is TRBV6-6, the J gene TRBJ2-7; 9 bases map to TRBD1. With 7 bases clipped from V and 3 bases from J, the junction kept 4 bases outside the gene matches. CDR3 length equals 13 residues. Germline V gives CDR1 MNHNY, CDR2 SVGAGI (reference sequence). This CDR3 reads CASTGQGHYEQYF. The CDR3 nucleotides read TGTGCCAGCACGGGACAGGGCCACTACGAGCAGTACTTC.

This chain connects TRBV29-1 to TRBJ2-5, with TRBD1 matching over 9 bases. The CDR3 covers 14 residues. In germline, CDR1 is SQVTM, CDR2 ANQGSEA. The V segment lost 1 base and the J segment 5 bases; nucleotides outside the gene matches: 5. CDR3 bases: TGCAGCGTTGAAGCACAGGGGGCTGGGGAGACCCAGTACTTC. Translating gives CSVEAQGAGETQYF.

V gene TRBV3-1 (or the pseudogene TRBV3-2) combines with J gene TRBJ2-1; D uncertain. This CDR3 spans 14 amino acids. Germline assignment: CDR1 LGHDT and CDR2 YNNKEL (reference sequence). V lost 5 bases to trimming and J lost 4 bases, with 12 bases between them. The DNA of the CDR3 is TGTGCCAGCAGCTCCCGCAACGGTTACAATGAGCAGTTCTTC. This translates into CASSSRNGYNEQFF.